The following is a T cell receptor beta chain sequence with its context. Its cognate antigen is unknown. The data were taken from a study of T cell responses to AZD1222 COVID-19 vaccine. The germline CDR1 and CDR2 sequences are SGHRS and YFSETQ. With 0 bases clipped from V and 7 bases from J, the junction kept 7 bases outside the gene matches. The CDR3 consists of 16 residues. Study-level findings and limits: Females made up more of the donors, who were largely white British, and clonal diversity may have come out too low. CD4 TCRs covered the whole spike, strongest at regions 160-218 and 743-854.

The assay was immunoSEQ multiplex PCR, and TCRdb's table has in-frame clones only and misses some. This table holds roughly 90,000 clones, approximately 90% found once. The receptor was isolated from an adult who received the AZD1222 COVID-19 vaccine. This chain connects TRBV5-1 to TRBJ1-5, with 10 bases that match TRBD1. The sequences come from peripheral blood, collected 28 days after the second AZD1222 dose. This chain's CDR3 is CASSLDGTGVGQPQHF. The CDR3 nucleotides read TGCGCCAGCAGCTTGGATGGGACAGGGGTCGGGCAGCCCCAGCATTTT.